This T cell receptor beta chain was documented in a study of early T cells in non-severe SARS-CoV-2 infection. This CDR3 comprises 14 residues. The J segment lost 6 bases and the V segment lost 5 bases, leaving 6 bases of the junction unmatched. CDR1 and CDR2 (germline): LNHDA, SQIVND (reference sequence). TCRdb recomputed calls from the 5' RACE reads with MiXCR, one row per CDR3 protein. Among 60,000 to 70,000 distinct CDR3 sequences listed, roughly 10% were seen once. The chain is built from TRBV19 and TRBJ2-1, with 8 bases lining up with TRBD2. The clonotype comes from an adult who was a healthcare worker with PCR-confirmed SARS-CoV-2 infection or an uninfected control (not recorded which). The sequenced sample consisted of whole blood. The CDR3 spells CASSRSGTSNEQFF. CDR3 bases: TGTGCCAGTAGTCGATCCGGGACTAGCAATGAGCAGTTCTTC.